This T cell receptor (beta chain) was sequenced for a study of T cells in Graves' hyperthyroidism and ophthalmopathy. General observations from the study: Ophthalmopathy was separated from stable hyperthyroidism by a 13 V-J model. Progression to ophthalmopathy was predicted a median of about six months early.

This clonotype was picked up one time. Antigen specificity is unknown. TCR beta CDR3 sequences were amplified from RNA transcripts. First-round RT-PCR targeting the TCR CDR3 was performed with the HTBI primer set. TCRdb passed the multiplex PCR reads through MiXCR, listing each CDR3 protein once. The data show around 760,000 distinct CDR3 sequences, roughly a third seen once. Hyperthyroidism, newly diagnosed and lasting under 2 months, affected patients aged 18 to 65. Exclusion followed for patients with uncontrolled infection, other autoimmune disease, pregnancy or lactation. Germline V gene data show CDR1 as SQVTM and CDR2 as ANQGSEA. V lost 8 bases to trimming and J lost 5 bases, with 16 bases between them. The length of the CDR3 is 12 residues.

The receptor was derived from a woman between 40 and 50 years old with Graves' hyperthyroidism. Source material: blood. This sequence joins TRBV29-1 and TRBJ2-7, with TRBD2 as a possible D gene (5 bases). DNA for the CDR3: TGCAGCTTAGCCGAGACTAACCACGAGCAGTACTTC. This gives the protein CSLAETNHEQYF.